These 17 T cell receptor beta chains were sequenced from one sample in a study of cytomegalovirus exposure and HLA in healthy donors. The PCR used 60 Vbeta and 13 Jbeta primers. Profiling relied on immunoSEQ multiplex PCR, and the TCRdb table lists in-frame clones only, not all of them. The table has roughly 130,000 clones, 8% to 9.5% seen once. The sample taken for sequencing was PBMCs. The receptors come from a man aged 40-50 years in good health and CMV-seronegative.

This chain joins TRBV5-1 and TRBJ2-7; D gene unclear. Trimming shortened V by 0 bases and J by 0 bases, and 7 bases separated the two germline ends. The CDR3 sequence is 14 residues long. Per the germline V gene, CDR1 is SGHRS and CDR2 is YFSETQ. For the CDR3, the DNA is TGCGCCAGCAGCTTGGACCCAGTCTCCTACGAGCAGTACTTC. It translates to CASSLDPVSYEQYF.

J is TRBJ1-1 and V is TRBV28; D is undetermined. Deletions cut 6 bases from V and 0 bases from J, with 11 bases between. This CDR3 is built from 14 residues. CDR1 MDHEN and CDR2 SYDVKM come from the germline V gene. The CDR3 coding sequence is TGTGCCAGCAGCCGAGGTGGAATGAACACTGAAGCTTTCTTT. Its translation is CASSRGGMNTEAFF.

This clone was detected a few times. V usage is TRBV6-1 and J usage is TRBJ2-2, with D uncertain. This CDR3 has 14 residues. Trimming took off 5 bases at V and 0 bases at J, with 7 bases between the two ends. Germline V gene sequence: CDR1 MNHNS, CDR2 SASEGT. CDR3 residues: CASSRTANTGELFF. CDR3 bases: TGTGCCAGCAGTCGAACAGCGAACACCGGGGAGCTGTTTTTT.

V usage is TRBV18 and J usage is TRBJ2-2; a weak D match, TRBD2 (5 bases). V was pared by 6 bases and J by 4 bases, with 15 bases between. Germline values: CDR1 KGHSH, CDR2 LQKENI. The CDR3 loop spans 15 amino acids. DNA of the CDR3: TGTGCCAGCTCTATAAGGGAGCCAGGCACCGGGGAGCTGTTTTTT. Amino acids: CASSIREPGTGELFF.

This clone was detected a few times. Within the sample, other DNA sequences also encode this same CDR3. The chain recombines TRBV10-2 with TRBJ1-2, with D perhaps matching TRBD1 (6 bases). Germline assignment: CDR1 WSHSY and CDR2 SAAADI. Trimming shortened V by 10 bases and J by 4 bases, and 19 bases separated the two germline ends. The CDR3 is 14 amino acids. The CDR3 DNA sequence: TGCGCCACCTTGGACAGTCTGGTTGGCTATGGCTACACCTTC. It translates to CATLDSLVGYGYTF.

This chain joins TRBV4-1 and TRBJ1-2, with a tentative D call TRBD1 (5 bases). From germline, CDR1 is MGHRA and CDR2 YSYEKL. The CDR3 has 15 residues. Deletions cut 8 bases from V and 0 bases from J, with 16 bases between. The CDR3, as DNA: TGCGCCAGCCGGCCCAGGCAGGGCCCTAACTATGGCTACACCTTC. Amino acids: CASRPRQGPNYGYTF.

A few counts support this clone. The V call is TRBV7-8, the J call TRBJ2-5, with 10 bases identical to TRBD2. After removal of 5 bases from V and 4 bases from J, the junction contained 10 bases not matched to a gene. Germline V gene sequence: CDR1 SGHVS, CDR2 FQNEAQ. The CDR3 spans 16 residues. The CDR3 DNA follows: TGTGCCAGCAGCCTCGAAGCGGGGGGGGGCGGAGAGACCCAGTACTTC. Translation: CASSLEAGGGGETQYF.

The chain recombines TRBV27 with TRBJ2-1, with 7 nucleotides matching TRBD2. The germline V gene has CDR1 MNHEY and CDR2 SMNVEV (reference sequence). V lost 0 bases and J lost 7; bases outside the gene matches: 0. The CDR3 sequence is 13 residues long. CDR3 nucleotide sequence: TGTGCCAGCAGTTTATCGCGGGAGAATGAGCAGTTCTTC. Translation: CASSLSRENEQFF.

V is TRBV13 and J is TRBJ1-2; 9 bases align to TRBD1. The germline gives CDR1 PRHDT, CDR2 FYEKMQ (reference sequence). The CDR3 totals 17 residues. Trimming took 4 bases from V and 3 from J; bases not matched to a gene: 12. CDR3 sequence: CASSSGTGTNLHYGYTF. DNA for the CDR3: TGTGCCAGCAGCTCCGGGACAGGGACAAACCTACACTATGGCTACACCTTC.

Turning to this clone: A read error may account for a junction end that differs from germline. The chain couples TRBV9 to TRBJ2-3, with D possibly TRBD2 on 6 matching bases. The germline gives CDR1 SGDLS, CDR2 YYNGEE. The CDR3 length is 13 residues. As DNA, the CDR3 is TGTGCCAGAAGCGTGGGGGGTACAGATACGCAGTATTTT. Protein: CARSVGGTDTQYF. The variable domain in full, completed from reference TRBV9 and TRBJ2-3, reads DSGVTQTPKHLITATGQRVTLRCSPRSGDLSVYWYQQSLDQGLQFLIQYYNGEERAKGNILERFSAQQFPDLHSELNLSSLELGDSALYFCARSVGGTDTQYFGPGTRLTVL.

This clone appeared a few times. This chain connects TRBV7-7 to TRBJ2-6; D gene unclear. Germline V gene sequence: CDR1 SSHAT, CDR2 FNYEAQ (reference sequence). Trimming removed 5 bases from V and 0 bases from J, with 5 bases in between. The CDR3 covers 14 residues. This CDR3 reads CASSPSSGANVLTF. The CDR3, as DNA: TGTGCCAGCAGCCCGAGCTCTGGGGCCAACGTCCTGACTTTC.

There are a few counts of this clone. The chain combines TRBV11-1 with TRBJ1-2; D is ambiguous. V was shortened by 1 base and J by 3 bases, with 9 bases between the two germline ends. Germline loops: CDR1 SGHAT, CDR2 FQDESV (reference sequence). The CDR3 consists of 14 residues. CDR3 in amino acids: CASSLGPGDYGYTF. CDR3 DNA sequence: TGTGCCAGCAGCTTAGGACCAGGCGACTATGGCTACACCTTC.

V is TRBV18 and J is TRBJ1-2; 7 bases agree with TRBD1. Germline CDR1 reads KGHSH; CDR2 reads LQKENI. V shed 2 bases and J 7 bases; nucleotides not matched to a gene: 4. CDR3 length: 13 amino acids. CDR3 amino acids: CASSPDRASGYTF. As DNA, the CDR3 is TGTGCCAGCTCACCAGACAGGGCTTCTGGCTACACCTTC.

This clone was detected only a few times. The chain carries TRBV6-1 and TRBJ2-5; TRBD2 is a possible D gene (5 bases). The germline V and J ends were trimmed by 7 bases and 5 bases, with 17 bases remaining between them. CDR3 length: 14 residues. Germline CDR1 MNHNS, CDR2 SASEGT. The CDR3 nucleotides read TGTGCCAGCACCGAACGGGGTAAGGGCGAGACCCAGTACTTC. Translation: CASTERGKGETQYF.

In its sample, this clone was seen a few times. The CDR3 is CASTRGRGAGTDTQYF. In DNA, the CDR3 is TGTGCCAGCACCCGGGGGCGGGGGGCGGGCACAGATACGCAGTATTTT. This chain connects TRBV5-8 to TRBJ2-3; TRBD2 matches 8 bases. Germline assignment: CDR1 SGHTS and CDR2 YDEGEE. The junction had 10 bases not matched to a gene; V was cut back by 6 bases and J by 1 base. The CDR3 runs 16 residues.

V gene TRBV5-8 combines with J gene TRBJ1-2, with 8 positions matching TRBD1. This CDR3 region has 14 residues. Germline CDR1 SGHTS, CDR2 YDEGEE. The V gene end was trimmed by 2 bases and the J gene end by 6 bases; junction bases not matched to a gene: 6. The CDR3 region has the DNA TGTGCCAGCAGCTTTAACAGGGGGAAGGATGGCTACACCTTC. Protein: CASSFNRGKDGYTF.

This clone was counted only a few times. This chain uses TRBV21-1 with TRBJ1-2. TRBV21-1 is described as a pseudogene. The CDR3 is 15 amino acids. The CDR3 region is CASSNSGGRNYGYTF. In DNA form, the CDR3 reads TGTGCCAGCAGCAATTCGGGGGGGCGCAACTATGGCTACACCTTC.